This T cell receptor beta chain is from a study of blood T cell repertoires in COVID-19. Looking at the study overall: Samples representing acute and convalescent COVID-19 were sourced from the United States, Italy and Spain. T cells, B-cell-depleted T cells, or PBMCs supplied cDNA or gDNA.

In the study's own analysis: The assay estimated nucleated cells by amplifying reference gene primers. Libraries were prepared by immunoSEQ multiplex PCR; TCRdb keeps only in-frame clonotypes and omits some of them. Clonal size and the V and J genes are those of that table, whereas D and trimming came from the DNA. The sample has 150,000 or so clones; 70% to 80% are singletons. The V gene's germline CDR1 is SGHRS and CDR2 YFSETQ. The CDR3 runs 16 residues. Trimming at V came to 3 bases and at J to 5 bases, leaving 12 bases not matched to a gene. The Seattle patients, enrolled during active infection, were followed longitudinally.

This chain uses TRBV5-1 with TRBJ2-3, with 7 bases that match TRBD2. The source of this sequence is an older woman with COVID-19, enrolled during active disease. Sequenced input: peripheral blood. The CDR3 region is CASSSLWSGEGDTQYF. The CDR3 nucleotides read TGCGCCAGCAGCTCCCTATGGAGCGGGGAGGGAGATACGCAGTATTTT.